The next 24 T cell receptor beta chains were all read from a single sample in a study of Graves' ophthalmopathy and Graves' hyperthyroidism (dated by TCRdb to the late 2010s). Sequencing used an Illumina HiSeq 2000. For repertoire sequencing, the TCR beta CDR3 regions were amplified from RNA transcripts. HTBI primers and the Qiagen OneStep RT-PCR kit were used in a first-round RT-PCR, which was followed by a second-round multiplex PCR, size selection and purification. TCRdb reworked the public reads: Q25 trimming with fastp, MiXCR clone assembly, productive beta chains retained. Each CDR3 protein gets just one entry, which takes the most common genes and DNA from the rows behind it. Within this sample are roughly 700,000 distinct CDR3 sequences, with about 44% of them counted one time only. Roughly 45% of the sample is taken by the ten largest. Specimen: peripheral blood. These receptors were taken from an adult man with Graves' ophthalmopathy.

V and J are TRBV10-2 and TRBJ1-6; D is ambiguous. The germline V gene encodes CDR1 WSHSY and CDR2 SAAADI. The germline V and J ends were trimmed by 6 bases and 11 bases, with 14 bases remaining between them. The CDR3 extends over 13 amino acids. In nucleotides, the CDR3 is TGCGCCAGCAGCGCGACCCGGGGAACACCCCTCCACTTT. This codes for CASSATRGTPLHF.

This clonotype was detected a few times. The rearrangement uses TRBV5-6 and TRBJ1-2; possibly TRBD1 for D (6 bases). The CDR3 is 15 amino acids. Per the germline V gene, CDR1 is SGHDT and CDR2 is YYEEEE. V shed 4 bases and J shed 6 bases, with 19 bases lying between them. CDR3 amino acids: CASSGGLRALDGYTF. The CDR3 DNA follows: TGTGCCAGCAGCGGGGGCTTGAGGGCCTTGGATGGCTACACCTTC. The variable domain in full, completed from reference TRBV5-6 and TRBJ1-2, reads DAGVTQSPTHLIKTRGQQVTLRCSPKSGHDTVSWYQQALGQGPQFIFQYYEEEERQRGNFPDRFSGHQFPNYSSELNVNALLLGDSALYLCASSGGLRALDGYTFGSGTRLTVV.

This chain joins TRBV7-9 and TRBJ2-3; 9 bases agree with TRBD2. After removal of 1 base from V and 4 bases from J, the junction contained 6 bases not matched to a gene. Germline CDR1 SEHNR, CDR2 FQNEAQ (reference sequence). This CDR3 has 16 amino acids. The CDR3 DNA sequence: TGTGCCAGCAGCTTAGATCCTCTAGCGGGGTCAGATACGCAGTATTTT. It translates to CASSLDPLAGSDTQYF.

The V gene is TRBV11-2, the J gene TRBJ1-1, with TRBD1 as a possible D gene (6 bases). V lost 3 bases to trimming and J lost 5 bases, with 10 bases between them. Per the germline V gene, CDR1 is SGHAT and CDR2 is FQNNGV. The CDR3 is 13 amino acids. The CDR3 DNA is TGTGCCAGCAGCTTCCCCCAGGGGACTGAAGCTTTCTTT. Translation: CASSFPQGTEAFF.

In DNA, the CDR3 is TGTGCCAGCAGCTTGGGACGTCGAGGTACCGAAAAACTGTTTTTT. Translated: CASSLGRRGTEKLFF. This chain links TRBV5-5 with TRBJ1-4, with unresolved D. Germline values: CDR1 SGHKS, CDR2 YYEKEE (reference sequence). Trimming stripped 0 bases from V and 8 bases from J, with 14 bases between. The CDR3 length is 15 residues.

This clonotype was seen repeatedly, ten times or more. The missing conserved phenylalanine or tryptophan at the end of this CDR3 makes a read error likely. It is unclear where the CDR3 begins or ends on the DNA, so no DNA is shown, and the CDR3 is as TCRdb lists it. The chain recombines TRBV7-2 with TRBJ2-5; TRBD1 is taken as the D call from the table, unchecked against the DNA. The CDR3 has 13 residues if both end residues are counted. In germline, CDR1 is SGHTA, CDR2 FQGNSA. CDR3 region: CASSSFKPDRESV.

A note on this clonotype: A clone one base away is much larger, so this may be a read error. The chain carries TRBV2 and TRBJ1-4; TRBD1 might be the D (6 bases). Per the germline V gene, CDR1 is SNHLY and CDR2 is FYNNEI. This CDR3 has 14 amino acids. The CDR3 loop reads CAGSDPRGDEKLFF. CDR3 DNA: TGTGCCGGCAGTGACCCCAGGGGAGATGAAAAACTGTTTTTT. The full variable domain, with the rest looked up from reference TRBV2 and TRBJ1-4, is EPEVTQTPSHQVTQMGQEVILRCVPISNHLYFYWYRQILGQKVEFLVSFYNNEISEKSEIFDDQFSVERPDGSNFTLKIRSTKLEDSAMYFCAGSDPRGDEKLFFGSGTQLSVL.

This clonotype was seen only once. This may be a read error, as it is one base from a much larger clone. The conserved closing phenylalanine or tryptophan is absent in this CDR3, likely reflecting a read error. The chain carries TRBV7-3 and TRBJ1-1, with D maybe TRBD1 (5 bases). Germline lookup yields CDR1 SGHTA and CDR2 FQGTGA. The CDR3 contains 14 residues. Trimming took off 2 bases at V and 2 bases at J, with 9 bases between the two ends. Here the CDR3 reads CASSLLGANTEAFL. The CDR3 nucleotides read TGTGCCAGCAGCTTATTAGGGGCTAACACTGAAGCTTTCCTT.

This clonotype has ten or more counts. The V call is TRBV29-1, the J call TRBJ2-2; tentatively, D is TRBD2 (6 bases). Deletions cut 7 bases from V and 7 bases from J, with 19 bases between. The CDR3 is 14 amino acids. Germline V gene lookup returns CDR1 SQVTM and CDR2 ANQGSEA. The DNA of the CDR3 is TGCAGCGCCAACGTTGCGGGGCGAAGCGGGGAGCTGTTTTTT. Amino acids: CSANVAGRSGELFF.

This clonotype appeared many times. The rearrangement uses TRBV25-1 and TRBJ2-2; 13 nucleotides align to TRBD2. Germline loops: CDR1 MGHDK, CDR2 SYGVNS. This CDR3 region has 14 residues. The J segment lost 7 bases and the V segment lost 7 bases, leaving 3 bases of the junction unmatched. CDR3 amino acids: CASTRTSGGGELFF. The CDR3, as DNA: TGTGCCAGCACCAGGACTAGCGGGGGCGGGGAGCTGTTTTTT.

As for this clonotype: The junction shows a germline mismatch at one end, possibly a read error. The chain is built from TRBV10-3 and TRBJ2-7; possible D gene TRBD1, 6 bases. The CDR3 sequence is 14 residues long. The germline gives CDR1 ENHRY, CDR2 SYGVKD. The CDR3 loop is CASSEGQGLYEQYF. The CDR3 region has the DNA TGTGCCAGCAGTGAAGGGCAGGGGTTATACGAGCAGTACTTC.

This clonotype was observed at least ten times. The rearrangement joins TRBV7-8 to TRBJ2-7, with 10 nucleotides matching TRBD2. Germline CDR1 and CDR2: SGHVS and FQNEAQ. J was trimmed by 4 bases and V by 4 bases; bases with no gene match: 4. This CDR3 is built from 14 residues. This CDR3 reads CASSWTSGGYEQYF. The CDR3 DNA is TGTGCCAGCAGCTGGACTAGCGGAGGGTACGAGCAGTACTTC.

The CDR3 reads CSVRTGNLNTEAFF. The CDR3 nucleotides are TGCAGCGTTAGGACAGGGAATCTGAACACTGAAGCTTTCTTT. The J gene is TRBJ1-1, the V gene TRBV29-1; 8 nucleotides agree with TRBD1. The V gene's germline CDR1 is SQVTM and CDR2 ANQGSEA. CDR3 length equals 14 residues. After removal of 5 bases from V and 0 bases from J, the junction contained 5 bases not matched to a gene.

This clonotype came up many times. This chain joins TRBV7-9 and TRBJ1-4; D is uncertain. Trimming stripped 3 bases from V and 7 bases from J, with 9 bases between. Per the germline V gene, CDR1 is SEHNR and CDR2 is FQNEAQ (reference sequence). This CDR3 has 13 residues. CDR3 DNA: TGTGCCAGCAGCTTGGAAGGATCTGAAAAACTGTTTTTT. Translated, it gives CASSLEGSEKLFF.

The V and J genes are TRBV19 and TRBJ1-6; 8 nucleotides match TRBD1. The CDR3 has 15 amino acids. Germline V gene lookup returns CDR1 LNHDA and CDR2 SQIVND (reference sequence). V gave up 3 bases and J gave up 7 bases; unmatched junction bases: 5. The DNA of the CDR3 is TGTGCCAGTAGTATTCGCCAGGGGGCGAATTCACCCCTCCACTTT. It is translated as CASSIRQGANSPLHF. Full variable domain (outside the CDR3, taken from reference TRBV19 and TRBJ1-6): DGGITQSPKYLFRKEGQNVTLSCEQNLNHDAMYWYRQDPGQGLRLIYYSQIVNDFQKGDIAEGYSVSREKKESFPLTVTSAQKNPTAFYLCASSIRQGANSPLHFGNGTRLTVT.

This clonotype was observed a single time. V gene TRBV25-1 combines with J gene TRBJ2-5; D could derive from TRBD1 or TRBD2 (5 bases each). CDR1 is MGHDK and CDR2 is SYGVNS in the germline V gene. V was pared by 4 bases and J by 5 bases, with 14 bases between. The CDR3 has 14 residues. The CDR3 coding sequence is TGTGCCAGCAGTGCTAAGAGGGGTGGCGAGACCCAGTACTTC. This encodes CASSAKRGGETQYF.

On this clonotype: Being one base from a much bigger clone, this may be a read error. CDR3 residues: CSVGTGGWGSYEQHF. The DNA of the CDR3 is TGCAGCGTGGGGACAGGGGGATGGGGCTCCTACGAGCAGCACTTC. The rearrangement joins TRBV29-1 to TRBJ2-7; TRBD1 agrees at 11 bases. The germline V gene encodes CDR1 SQVTM and CDR2 ANQGSEA. The CDR3 covers 15 residues.

V gene TRBV7-3 combines with J gene TRBJ2-5; D may be TRBD1 (6 bases). V lost 2 bases, J lost 5 bases, and 15 bases lay in between. The CDR3 spans 15 residues. Germline CDR1 SGHTA, CDR2 FQGTGA. The CDR3 loop reads CASSLQGRISETQYF. For the CDR3, the DNA is TGTGCCAGCAGCTTACAGGGGCGGATATCGGAGACCCAGTACTTC.

This clonotype appeared a few times. The V gene is TRBV7-2, the J gene TRBJ2-7, with 9 nucleotides matching TRBD2. Losses at the gene ends were 4 bases for V and 7 bases for J; bases not matched to a gene: 8. Per germline, CDR1 SGHTA and CDR2 FQGNSA. This CDR3 contains 14 residues. DNA of the CDR3: TGTGCCAGCAGCTGGGGAGCGGGAGGCAGAGAGCAGTACTTC. Translated, it gives CASSWGAGGREQYF.

This clonotype was seen a handful of times. The V call is TRBV7-3, the J call TRBJ2-5, with a tentative D call TRBD1 (6 bases). Germline lookup yields CDR1 SGHTA and CDR2 FQGTGA. Trimming removed 0 bases from V and 0 bases from J, with 11 bases in between. The CDR3 extends over 16 amino acids. The CDR3 is CASSLTGATYQETQYF. The CDR3 DNA follows: TGTGCCAGCAGCTTAACGGGGGCAACCTACCAAGAGACCCAGTACTTC.

The table lists this clonotype with a few counts. This chain joins TRBV11-2 and TRBJ1-3; no clear D gene. The germline gives CDR1 SGHAT, CDR2 FQNNGV. Trimming left V 5 bases short and J 4 bases short, with 15 bases between. CDR3 size: 15 residues. Here the CDR3 reads CASSPGPGTGNTIYF. The CDR3 DNA follows: TGTGCCAGCAGCCCCGGCCCCGGAACAGGAAACACCATATATTTT.

This clonotype has a handful of counts. A much larger clonotype is one base distant, so this may be a read error. As DNA, the CDR3 is TGTGCCAGCAGTGATAGTGGAGGAGCGGGAGCCTACGAGCAGTACTTC. Encoded protein: CASSDSGGAGAYEQYF. V usage is TRBV25-1 and J usage is TRBJ2-7; TRBD2 matches 8 bases. CDR1 is MGHDK, CDR2 SYGVNS, per germline. This CDR3 has 16 amino acids. V trimming: 3 bases; J trimming: 2 bases; junction bases outside the gene matches: 9.

This clonotype was counted between two and nine times. The V call is TRBV4-3, the J call TRBJ1-4; no firm D call. The CDR3 extends over 15 amino acids. V shed 0 bases and J shed 6 bases, with 11 bases lying between them. The germline V gene encodes CDR1 LGHNA and CDR2 YSLEER. The CDR3: CASSQDVGFDEKLFF. The CDR3 bases are TGCGCCAGCAGCCAAGATGTAGGGTTCGATGAAAAACTGTTTTTT.

This clonotype turned up a few times. This chain links TRBV20-1 with TRBJ1-5, with 9 bases aligning to TRBD1. V was pared by 7 bases and J by 9 bases, with 13 bases of the junction left unmatched. The CDR3 has 14 amino acids. Per the germline V gene, CDR1 is DFQATT and CDR2 is SNEGSKA (reference sequence). CDR3 residues: CSVPGQGGLSPQHF. Written as DNA, the CDR3 is TGCAGTGTTCCGGGACAGGGAGGTTTATCGCCCCAGCATTTT.